Listed here is a single T cell receptor beta chain. Distinct nucleotide sequences in the sample also encode this CDR3. This record comes from a study of cytomegalovirus exposure and HLA in healthy donors. Primers: 60 Vbeta forward and 13 Jbeta reverse. Clones were read by immunoSEQ multiplex PCR, and TCRdb kept only the in-frame ones, dropping some. The data include around 40,000 clones; the top ten clones carry 1% to 1.5%. Each donor's status was that of a healthy bone marrow donor. At collection, donors were nominally healthy, but unrecorded immune exposures were probable. V lost 6 bases and J lost 4; bases outside the gene matches: 5. CDR1 and CDR2 (germline): MNHEY, SVGAGI. The CDR3 runs to 14 residues.

The sequence was obtained from a man aged 30 to 39 in good health and CMV-seronegative. The sequencing sample was made of PBMCs. This chain connects TRBV6-5 to TRBJ1-5, with TRBD1 identical over 8 bases. The CDR3 DNA sequence: TGTGCCAGCAGACGGACAGGGCGGAATCAGCCCCAGCATTTT. Encoded protein: CASRRTGRNQPQHF.